This is a list of T cell receptor beta chains from one sample in a study of T-cell reconstitution after alpha-beta-depleted transplantation in children. TCRdb ran MiXCR on the PCR reads and lists one entry per CDR3 protein. The table lists hundreds of thousands of distinct CDR3 sequences, approximately 20% of them singletons. Sample: PBMCs from the stem cell graft donor, taken from the stem cell graft. Receptor source: a human donor who donated a stem cell graft to a child with acute lymphoblastic leukemia. The CDR3 runs from the conserved cysteine through the conserved F or W. D genes are given only for firm matches. Size values are once, few and many counts, or a class for expanded clones, and some rows have none.

>TRBJ2-3|-|TRBV5-1|-
TGCGCCAGCAGCTTCCCGACAGGCCCAGATACGCAGTATTTT
CASSFPTGPDTQYF
>TRBJ1-2|many|TRBV6-5|TRBD1
TGTGCCAGCAGCACAGGGGTGTATGGCTACACCTTC
CASSTGVYGYTF
>TRBJ1-1|once|TRBV3-1|-
TGTGCCAGCAGCCAGGGCAGATGGATCGCTGAAGCTTTCTTT
CASSQGRWIAEAFF
>TRBJ1-3|many|TRBV7-2|-
TGTGCCAGCAGCTTAGGGCCCTCTGGAAACACCATATATTTT
CASSLGPSGNTIYF
>TRBJ2-3|-|TRBV7-9|-
TGTGCCAGCAGCTTGGGTATCCAGAGTTGGGCAGATACGCAGTATTTT
CASSLGIQSWADTQYF
>TRBJ2-3|few|TRBV7-6|-
TGTGCCAGCAGCTTAGCCTTCACAGATACGCAGTATTTT
CASSLAFTDTQYF
>TRBJ1-1|-|TRBV5-1|-
TGCGCCAGCAGCTTGGTTTCAGGGCCCAACACTGAAGCTTTCTTT
CASSLVSGPNTEAFF
>TRBJ1-5|-|TRBV20-1|-
TGCAGTGCTAAGGGCAGGGTTCAGCCCCAGCATTTT
CSAKGRVQPQHF
>TRBJ2-1|few|TRBV12-3/TRBV12-4|-
TGTGCCAGCAGTTTTTCGGGAGTGAACCCCTCAAACAATGAGCAGTTCTTC
CASSFSGVNPSNNEQFF
>TRBJ2-5|few|TRBV3-1|-
TGTGCCAGCAGCGTGCGTCTGGAAGAGACCCAGTACTTC
CASSVRLEETQYF
>TRBJ1-5|-|TRBV20-1|-
TGCAGTGCTAGAGCCCGAACAAGCAATCAGCCCCAGCATTTT
CSARARTSNQPQHF
>TRBJ2-2|-|TRBV12-3/TRBV12-4|TRBD1
TGTGCCAGCAGTCCACAGGGGGCAAACACCGGGGAGCTGTTTTTT
CASSPQGANTGELFF
>TRBJ1-1|-|TRBV5-1|-
TGCGCCAGCAGCCGGCCCGAGGGAAGGAATGAAGCTTTCTTT
CASSRPEGRNEAFF
>TRBJ1-5|-|TRBV7-8|-
TGTGCCAGCAGCCGAGGGCGGGATAGCAATCAGCCCCAGCATTTT
CASSRGRDSNQPQHF
>TRBJ1-1|few|TRBV12-3/TRBV12-4|-
TGTGCCAGCAGGCCATCGGGCGGGCGAGGGAACACTGAAGCTTTCTTT
CASRPSGGRGNTEAFF
>TRBJ2-7|few|TRBV6-1|-
TGTGCCAGCAGTCAGAACGGCTACCCGGAGCAGTACTTC
CASSQNGYPEQYF
>TRBJ2-1|-|TRBV12-3/TRBV12-4|TRBD2
TGTGCCAGCAGTGCGGGACTAGCGGGGTTGACTGCCTACAATGAGCAGTTCTTC
CASSAGLAGLTAYNEQFF
>TRBJ2-7|many|TRBV3-1|-
TGTGCCAGCAGCCTACGGACCTACGAGCAGTACTTC
CASSLRTYEQYF
>TRBJ2-2|few|TRBV10-3|-
TGTGCCATCAGTGACTTCATGGAGGGGCCCTCCGGGGAGCTGTTTTTT
CAISDFMEGPSGELFF
>TRBJ2-7|-|TRBV5-1|TRBD1
TGCGCCAGCAGCTTGGTCGGACAGGGGAGCTCCTACGAGCAGTACTTC
CASSLVGQGSSYEQYF